This TCR beta chain was captured by sequencing in a study of naive and memory T cell subsets. Study outcomes and limitations: In naive cells, over 90% of TCR sequences were seen only once. Especially in CD8 cells, naive repertoires contained a few larger clonotypes, possibly CD45RA-re-expressing memory cells.

This clonotype came up a few times. Its antigen remains unknown. An equimolar mix of two oligonucleotides served as the beta constant-region primer for TRBC1 and TRBC2. Ligated cDNA was amplified by four rounds of PCR with nested alpha and beta constant-region primers and SP2. Ligation attached a single-stranded oligonucleotide with a 12-nucleotide UMI and the SP2 primer to the cDNA 3' end. TCRdb independently ran MiXCR on the UMI-ligation and nested PCR reads; one entry per CDR3 protein. The sample holds tens of thousands of distinct CDR3 sequences, around 11% seen once. CD4 T cells were positively selected, then CD8 T cells from the CD4-negative fraction. The sample consisted of naive CD4+ T cells from blood. This clonotype was obtained from a human donor in good health.

The CDR3 DNA follows: TGCAGTGCTAACCTCGGACTAGCGGGAGTTTCGGTTCGCACAGATACGCAGTATTTT. This encodes CSANLGLAGVSVRTDTQYF. The rearrangement uses TRBV20-1 and TRBJ2-3, with TRBD2 matching over 13 bases. V was clipped by 4 bases and J by 1 base; unmatched bases: 14. CDR1 is DFQATT and CDR2 is SNEGSKA in the germline V gene (reference sequence). The CDR3 is 19 amino acids.